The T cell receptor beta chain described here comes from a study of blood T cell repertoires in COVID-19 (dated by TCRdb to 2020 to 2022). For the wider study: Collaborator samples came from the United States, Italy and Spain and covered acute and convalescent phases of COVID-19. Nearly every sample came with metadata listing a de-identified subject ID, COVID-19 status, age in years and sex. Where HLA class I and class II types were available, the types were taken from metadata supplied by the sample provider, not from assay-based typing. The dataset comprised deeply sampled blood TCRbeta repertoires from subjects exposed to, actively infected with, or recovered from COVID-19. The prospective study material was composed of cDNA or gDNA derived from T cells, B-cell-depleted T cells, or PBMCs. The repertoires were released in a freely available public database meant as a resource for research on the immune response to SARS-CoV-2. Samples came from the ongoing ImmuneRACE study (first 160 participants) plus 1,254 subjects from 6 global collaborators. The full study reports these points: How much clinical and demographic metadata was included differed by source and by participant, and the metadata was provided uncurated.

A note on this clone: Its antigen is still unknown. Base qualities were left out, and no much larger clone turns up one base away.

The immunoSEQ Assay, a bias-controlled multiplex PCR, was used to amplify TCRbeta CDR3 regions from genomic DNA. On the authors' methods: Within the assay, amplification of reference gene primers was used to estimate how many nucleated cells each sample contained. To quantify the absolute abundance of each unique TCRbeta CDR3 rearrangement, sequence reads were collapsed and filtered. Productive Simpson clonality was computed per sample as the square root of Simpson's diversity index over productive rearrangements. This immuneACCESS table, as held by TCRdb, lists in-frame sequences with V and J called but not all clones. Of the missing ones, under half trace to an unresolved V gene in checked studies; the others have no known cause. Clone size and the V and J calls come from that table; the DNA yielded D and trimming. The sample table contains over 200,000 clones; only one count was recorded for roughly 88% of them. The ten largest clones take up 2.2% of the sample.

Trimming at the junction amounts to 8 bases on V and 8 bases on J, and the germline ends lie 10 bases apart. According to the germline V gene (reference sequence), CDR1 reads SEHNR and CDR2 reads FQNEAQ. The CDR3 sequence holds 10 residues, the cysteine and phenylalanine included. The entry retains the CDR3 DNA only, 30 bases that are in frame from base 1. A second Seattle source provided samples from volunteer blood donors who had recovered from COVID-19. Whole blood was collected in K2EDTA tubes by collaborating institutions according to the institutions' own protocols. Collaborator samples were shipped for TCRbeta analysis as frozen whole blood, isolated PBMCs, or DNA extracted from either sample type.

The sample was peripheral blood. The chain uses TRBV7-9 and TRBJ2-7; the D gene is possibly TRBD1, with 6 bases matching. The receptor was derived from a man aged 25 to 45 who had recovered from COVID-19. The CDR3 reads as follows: CASGQGQQYF. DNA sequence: TGTGCCAGCGGGCAGGGGCAGCAGTACTTC.